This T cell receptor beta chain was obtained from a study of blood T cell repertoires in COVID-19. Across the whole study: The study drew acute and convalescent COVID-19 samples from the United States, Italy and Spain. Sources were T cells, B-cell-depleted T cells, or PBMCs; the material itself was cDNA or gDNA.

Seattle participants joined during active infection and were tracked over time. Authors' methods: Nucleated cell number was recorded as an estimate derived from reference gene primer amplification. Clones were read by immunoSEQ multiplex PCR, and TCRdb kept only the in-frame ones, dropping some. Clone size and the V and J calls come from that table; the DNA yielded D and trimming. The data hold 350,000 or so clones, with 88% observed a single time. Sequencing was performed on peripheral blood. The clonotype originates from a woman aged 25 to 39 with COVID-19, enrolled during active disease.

The CDR3 DNA reads TGTGCCAGCAGCCCCCGGGACAGGGTTCTTCAGCCCCAGCATTTT. Translation: CASSPRDRVLQPQHF. The rearrangement joins TRBV5-8 to TRBJ1-5; 9 bases fit TRBD1. The germline gives CDR1 SGHTS, CDR2 YDEGEE. V lost 4 bases, J lost 6 bases, and 8 bases stayed unmatched. The CDR3 loop spans 15 amino acids.